These 17 T cell receptor beta chains were all obtained from the same sample, sequenced in a study of somatic mutations in cytotoxic T cells in rheumatoid arthritis. Method: immunoSEQ multiplex PCR; TCRdb's copy keeps in-frame clones and lacks some. This table has under 20,000 clones, 70% to 90% appearing once. What was sequenced was CD8+ T cells sorted from blood. These TCRs come from a man aged 40-50 years in good health.

This chain links TRBV14 with TRBJ1-1, with 8 bases that match TRBD1. The CDR3 loop spans 15 amino acids. Looked up from germline, CDR1 is SGHDN and CDR2 is FVKESK. The J segment lost 0 bases and the V segment lost 3 bases, leaving 3 bases of the junction unmatched. The CDR3, as DNA: TGTGCCAGCAGCCAGTGGACAGGGATGAACACTGAAGCTTTCTTT. The encoded protein is CASSQWTGMNTEAFF.

The rearrangement links TRBV27 to TRBJ2-3; TRBD2 aligns across 10 bases. There are 15 residues in the CDR3. Germline CDR1 is MNHEY and CDR2 is SMNVEV (reference sequence). The V segment lost 2 bases and the J segment 3 bases; nucleotides outside the gene matches: 2. The CDR3 sequence: CASSLPAGGTDTQYF. Written as DNA, the CDR3 is TGTGCCAGCAGTTTACCAGCGGGAGGGACAGATACGCAGTATTTT.

The chain recombines TRBV6-5 with TRBJ2-1; 9 nucleotides align to TRBD2. The V and J ends lost 0 bases and 5 bases, in that order; junction bases with no gene match: 5. The CDR3 extends over 16 amino acids. Germline CDR1 reads MNHEY; CDR2 reads SVGAGI. The CDR3 DNA is TGTGCCAGCAGTTACTCCGCTAGCGGGGTGCACAATGAGCAGTTCTTC. The encoded protein is CASSYSASGVHNEQFF.

The chain carries TRBV13 and TRBJ2-3; D is unresolved. CDR1 is PRHDT and CDR2 is FYEKMQ in the germline V gene (reference sequence). Trimming cost V 0 bases and J 11 bases, with 6 bases left between them. This CDR3 has 11 amino acids. CDR3 amino acids: CASSLGAGQYF. The CDR3 DNA is TGTGCCAGCAGCTTAGGGGCCGGGCAGTATTTT.

The J gene is TRBJ2-7, the V gene TRBV27, with 12 bases aligning to TRBD2. The CDR3 extends over 15 amino acids. In germline, CDR1 is MNHEY, CDR2 SMNVEV (reference sequence). The ends lost 5 bases at V and 0 bases at J; junction bases unmatched: 2. The CDR3 reads CASSLAGGGSYEQYF. The CDR3 DNA is TGTGCCAGCAGTCTAGCGGGAGGGGGCTCCTACGAGCAGTACTTC.

This chain uses TRBV5-1 with TRBJ2-2, with 9 bases aligning to TRBD2. Germline V gene sequence: CDR1 SGHRS, CDR2 YFSETQ. V lost 2 bases to trimming and J lost 1 base; unmatched junction nucleotides: 12. The length of the CDR3 is 19 residues. The CDR3 DNA reads TGCGCCAGCAGCTTTCGGACTAGCGTCCCAGCAAGGAACACCGGGGAGCTGTTTTTT. Amino acids: CASSFRTSVPARNTGELFF. Drawing the rest from reference TRBV5-1 and TRBJ2-2, the complete variable domain is KAGVTQTPRYLIKTRGQQVTLSCSPISGHRSVSWYQQTPGQGLQFLFEYFSETQRNKGNFPGRFSGRQFSNSRSEMNVSTLELGDSALYLCASSFRTSVPARNTGELFFGEGSRLTVL.

The chain carries TRBV6-1 and TRBJ1-4; a possible D gene is TRBD1 (5 bases). This CDR3 has 15 residues. The V end lost 6 bases, the J end lost 4 bases, and 15 bases lay between the germline ends. Germline loops: CDR1 MNHNS, CDR2 SASEGT. As DNA, the CDR3 is TGTGCCAGCAGCCGACAGATTGACTTTAATGAAAAACTGTTTTTT. It is translated as CASSRQIDFNEKLFF.

The CDR3 here is CASSLIASGYSTDTQYF. The CDR3 DNA sequence: TGTGCCAGCAGCTTAATAGCTAGCGGGTATAGCACAGATACGCAGTATTTT. The V call is TRBV7-6, the J call TRBJ2-3; 8 bases align to TRBD2. Germline V lookup: CDR1 SGHVS, CDR2 FNYEAQ. V gave up 2 bases and J gave up 0 bases; unmatched junction bases: 7. The CDR3 runs 17 residues.

The genes are TRBV4-1 and TRBJ1-5, with D hard to call. CDR1 is MGHRA, CDR2 YSYEKL, per germline. CDR3 length equals 14 residues. Trimming shortened V by 0 bases and J by 4 bases, and 7 bases separated the two germline ends. The CDR3: CASSQEALNQPQHF. As DNA, the CDR3 is TGCGCCAGCAGCCAAGAGGCACTTAATCAGCCCCAGCATTTT.

CDR3 sequence (DNA): TGTGCCAGCAGCGCAGGACAAGGGTTCTACAATGAGCAGTTCTTC. Encoded protein: CASSAGQGFYNEQFF. J is TRBJ2-1 and V is TRBV9; D possibly corresponds to TRBD1 (5 bases). V shed 3 bases and J shed 3 bases, with 13 bases lying between them. CDR3 length: 15 amino acids. The germline V gene has CDR1 SGDLS and CDR2 YYNGEE.

The chain employs TRBV27 and TRBJ1-4, with 7 bases identical to TRBD1. Germline loops: CDR1 MNHEY, CDR2 SMNVEV (reference sequence). The CDR3 has 16 amino acids. J was trimmed by 6 bases and V by 5 bases; bases with no gene match: 12. The DNA of the CDR3 is TGTGCCAGCAGTCAGTTACTACAGGGGTGGCATGAAAAACTGTTTTTT. This codes for CASSQLLQGWHEKLFF.

The J gene is TRBJ2-3, the V gene TRBV7-6; D is unresolved. Per germline, CDR1 SGHVS and CDR2 FNYEAQ. This CDR3 is 15 amino acids long. Trimming removed 1 base at V and 4 bases at J, with 12 bases between. The CDR3 coding sequence is TGTGCCAGCAGCTTAGTACAGATCGTTTCAGATACGCAGTATTTT. This translates into CASSLVQIVSDTQYF.

The J gene is TRBJ2-3, the V gene TRBV23-1; 7 nucleotides line up with TRBD2. TRBV23-1 is placed among ORFs of uncertain function. The junction had 11 bases not matched to a gene; V was cut back by 6 bases and J by 2 bases. This CDR3 is 16 amino acids long. The CDR3: CASSNPSGTTTDTQYF. The CDR3 DNA sequence: TGCGCCAGCAGCAATCCTAGCGGCACAACCACAGATACGCAGTATTTT.

The chain carries TRBV28 and TRBJ2-1; 11 bases match TRBD2. CDR1 MDHEN and CDR2 SYDVKM come from the germline V gene. V was pared by 6 bases and J by 4 bases, with 17 bases of the junction left unmatched. The CDR3 runs 19 residues. CDR3 amino acids: CASSQPAGLAVAWYNEQFF. CDR3 nucleotide sequence: TGTGCCAGCAGCCAACCCGCGGGACTAGCGGTTGCATGGTACAATGAGCAGTTCTTC.

This chain joins TRBV6-6 and TRBJ1-1, with 12 bases lining up with TRBD1. The CDR3 contains 16 residues. Per the germline V gene, CDR1 is MNHNY and CDR2 is SVGAGI (reference sequence). The V and J ends lost 7 bases and 6 bases, in that order; junction bases with no gene match: 12. DNA of the CDR3: TGTGCCAGCACGTCCCGGGACAGGGGGCTCCGTGCTGAAGCTTTCTTT. Protein product: CASTSRDRGLRAEAFF.

The count of this clone is one. This chain links TRBV6-6 with TRBJ2-3; D is tentatively TRBD1 or TRBD2 (7 bases each). The germline V and J ends were trimmed by 6 bases and 10 bases, with 26 bases remaining between them. Germline loops: CDR1 MNHNY, CDR2 SVGAGI (reference sequence). The CDR3 length is 16 residues. For the CDR3, the DNA is TGTGCCAGCAGCTCCGGGGGGAGGGGGCCCTGGGACGCGCAGTATTTT. This encodes CASSSGGRGPWDAQYF.

The chain employs TRBV19 and TRBJ1-5, with TRBD1 matching over 9 bases. The CDR3 has 14 amino acids. CDR1 is LNHDA, CDR2 SQIVND, per germline (reference sequence). The V and J ends lost 9 bases and 6 bases, in that order; junction bases with no gene match: 9. CDR3 residues: CASTIQGAGQPQHF. The CDR3 DNA follows: TGTGCCAGCACTATACAGGGGGCTGGTCAGCCCCAGCATTTT.